These 21 T cell receptor beta chains originate from one sample sequenced in a study of Ad26.COV2.S vaccination and SARS-CoV-2 variants. As to treatment: about 20 received Ad26.COV2.S at low or high dose, single or two shots; five or six received placebo; per-sample allocation not given. Each sample was drawn 63 days after the first injection (of vaccine or placebo). Method: immunoSEQ multiplex PCR; TCRdb's copy keeps in-frame clones and lacks some. The sample carries around 400,000 clones, around nine tenths recorded once. The sample consisted of peripheral blood, taken in a trial of Ad26.COV2.S vaccine versus placebo. These receptors all stem from a person between 18 and 59 years old who received the Ad26.COV2.S COVID-19 vaccine or a placebo.

The genes are TRBV30 and TRBJ1-1; D remains ambiguous. The V end was cut by 7 bases, the J end by 12 bases, with 18 bases between. In germline, CDR1 is GTSNPN, CDR2 SVGIG (reference sequence). The CDR3 runs 11 residues. The CDR3, as DNA: TGTGCCTCGGCCGTACAGAGATCGACTTTCTTT. This encodes CASAVQRSTFF.

This chain joins TRBV19 and TRBJ2-2; 10 nucleotides align to TRBD1. V dropped 5 bases and J dropped 5; count of bases not matched to a gene: 8. The CDR3 extends over 16 amino acids. The germline CDR1 and CDR2 sequences are LNHDA and SQIVND (reference sequence). The CDR3 sequence: CASSLSGTGVTGELFF. CDR3 sequence (DNA): TGTGCCAGTAGTTTATCCGGGACAGGGGTGACCGGGGAGCTGTTTTTT.

This chain uses TRBV4-3 with TRBJ2-7, with D perhaps TRBD1 (6 bases). The length of the CDR3 is 14 residues. The germline V gene has CDR1 LGHNA and CDR2 YSLEER. V lost 0 bases and J lost 6, with 12 bases in between. The CDR3 protein is CASSQDPGAREQYF. For the CDR3, the DNA is TGCGCCAGCAGCCAAGATCCAGGGGCCCGCGAGCAGTACTTC.

The chain has TRBV9 and TRBJ2-3; TRBD2 agrees at 11 bases. Losses at the gene ends were 4 bases for V and 0 bases for J; bases not matched to a gene: 7. Germline V gives CDR1 SGDLS, CDR2 YYNGEE. This CDR3 has 17 amino acids. CDR3 DNA sequence: TGTGCCAGCAGCCAAAAGGGACTAGCGGCTAGCACAGATACGCAGTATTTT. Translating it yields CASSQKGLAASTDTQYF.

The chain couples TRBV6-5 to TRBJ2-5, with 8 positions matching TRBD1. CDR1 is MNHEY and CDR2 is SVGAGI in the germline V gene. The CDR3 contains 13 residues. V lost 8 bases and J lost 2; bases outside the gene matches: 4. The CDR3 nucleotides are TGTGCCAGCTGCCGGGACAGGCAAGAGACCCAGTACTTC. It codes for CASCRDRQETQYF.

This rearrangement joins TRBV5-1 to TRBJ2-2; weak D call: TRBD1 (5 bases). V lost 3 bases and J 6 bases, leaving 9 bases between the germline ends. Germline V CDR1 and CDR2: SGHRS, YFSETQ. This CDR3 spans 13 amino acids. The CDR3 loop is CASSSDNSGELFF. Here the CDR3 DNA reads TGCGCCAGCAGCTCGGACAATTCCGGGGAGCTGTTTTTT.

The chain has TRBV3-1 (or the pseudogene TRBV3-2) and TRBJ1-3; 8 bases map to TRBD1. Germline loops: CDR1 LGHDT, CDR2 YNNKEL (reference sequence). The J segment lost 0 bases and the V segment lost 0 bases, leaving 4 bases of the junction unmatched. The CDR3 is 17 amino acids. DNA of the CDR3: TGTGCCAGCAGCCAAGATTGGGACAGGTCCTCTGGAAACACCATATATTTT. Protein product: CASSQDWDRSSGNTIYF.

The chain carries TRBV9 and TRBJ1-6; D unclear. Germline values: CDR1 SGDLS, CDR2 YYNGEE. Trimming removed 4 bases from V and 7 bases from J, with 12 bases in between. The CDR3 runs to 14 residues. The CDR3, as DNA: TGTGCCAGCAGCCCCCTAACGGCCAATTCACCCCTCCACTTT. This encodes CASSPLTANSPLHF.

This chain connects TRBV27 to TRBJ1-6, with 7 bases matching TRBD1. The CDR3 has 16 residues. Germline V lookup: CDR1 MNHEY, CDR2 SMNVEV (reference sequence). V shed 5 bases, J shed 7 bases, and the junction held 11 bases outside the gene matches. The CDR3 loop is CASSPTVTGVNSPLHF. The CDR3, as DNA: TGTGCCAGCAGTCCAACCGTTACAGGGGTAAATTCACCCCTCCACTTT.

The chain links TRBV25-1 to TRBJ1-5, with D hard to call. Trimming pared 2 bases from V and 5 bases from J, leaving 10 bases between. Germline V gene sequence: CDR1 MGHDK, CDR2 SYGVNS. CDR3 length: 14 residues. CDR3 amino acids: CASSEGGIHQPQHF. The CDR3 DNA reads TGTGCCAGCAGTGAAGGAGGGATTCATCAGCCCCAGCATTTT.

This chain joins TRBV5-1 and TRBJ2-3; D perhaps matches TRBD2 (6 bases). There are 14 residues in the CDR3. Germline V gene lookup returns CDR1 SGHRS and CDR2 YFSETQ. V dropped 2 bases and J dropped 3 bases, with 10 bases sitting between them. The DNA for the CDR3 is TGCGCCAGCAGCTTCTTAGCGGAGACAGATACGCAGTATTTT. It specifies CASSFLAETDTQYF.

The rearrangement joins TRBV19 to TRBJ2-7; the match to TRBD1 covers 11 bases. Per the germline V gene, CDR1 is LNHDA and CDR2 is SQIVND (reference sequence). The CDR3 extends over 15 amino acids. V lost 3 bases, J lost 2 bases, and 3 bases stayed unmatched. The CDR3 DNA reads as TGTGCCAGTAGTATGGGGACAGGGGGAACCTACGAGCAGTACTTC. Translating it yields CASSMGTGGTYEQYF.

Comment on this clone: Other DNA variants within this sample encode the same CDR3. The V call is TRBV30, the J call TRBJ1-4; D might be TRBD1 (5 bases). V dropped 0 bases and J dropped 8 bases, with 10 bases sitting between them. Germline-derived CDR1 and CDR2 are GTSNPN and SVGIG (reference sequence). The CDR3 runs to 13 residues. The CDR3 spells CAWSVRQGEKLFF. CDR3 DNA: TGTGCCTGGAGTGTACGGCAGGGAGAAAAACTGTTTTTT.

This clone showed up just once. The chain couples TRBV3-1 (or the pseudogene TRBV3-2) to TRBJ2-1, with D tentatively TRBD1 (6 bases). The ends were cut back, 4 bases at V and 4 bases at J, with 8 bases in the middle. The CDR3 sequence is 13 residues long. Germline values: CDR1 LGHDT, CDR2 YNNKEL (reference sequence). The CDR3 DNA is TGTGCCAGCAGCCGCGGACAGTACAATGAGCAGTTCTTC. Protein: CASSRGQYNEQFF.

This chain links TRBV19 with TRBJ2-7, with TRBD1 matching over 10 bases. V dropped 3 bases and J dropped 8; count of bases not matched to a gene: 10. The length of the CDR3 is 15 residues. Germline CDR1 is LNHDA and CDR2 is SQIVND (reference sequence). The CDR3 region has the DNA TGTGCCAGTAGTATTACCGGGACAGGGGCTACGAAGCAGTACTTC. It is translated as CASSITGTGATKQYF.

The chain joins TRBV3-1 (or the pseudogene TRBV3-2) to TRBJ2-3, with 7 bases identical to TRBD2. CDR1 is LGHDT and CDR2 is YNNKEL in the germline V gene (reference sequence). This CDR3 has 18 residues. J was trimmed by 0 bases and V by 4 bases; bases with no gene match: 13. This CDR3 is CASSPGTTHPSSTDTQYF. CDR3 DNA sequence: TGTGCCAGCAGCCCAGGGACTACACATCCCTCTAGCACAGATACGCAGTATTTT.

V is TRBV11-2 and J is TRBJ2-7; D may be TRBD1 (5 bases). The V gene's germline CDR1 is SGHAT and CDR2 FQNNGV. Between the trimmed V and J ends, which lost 0 bases and 0 bases, there was a span of 9 bases. This CDR3 region has 15 residues. This CDR3 reads CASSLDPGFSYEQYF. Here the CDR3 DNA reads TGTGCCAGCAGCTTAGATCCAGGGTTCTCCTACGAGCAGTACTTC.

The genes are TRBV3-1 (or the pseudogene TRBV3-2) and TRBJ2-3, with 8 nucleotides matching TRBD2. Germline loops: CDR1 LGHDT, CDR2 YNNKEL (reference sequence). The CDR3 is 14 amino acids. Trimming at V came to 4 bases and at J to 6 bases, leaving 6 bases not matched to a gene. The CDR3 loop reads CASSLTGLEDTQYF. CDR3 in DNA: TGTGCCAGCAGCCTAACGGGACTAGAGGATACGCAGTATTTT.

The J gene is TRBJ2-5, the V gene TRBV12-3 or TRBV12-4, with D hard to call. The CDR3 has 12 residues. The V end was cut by 6 bases, the J end by 4 bases, with 9 bases between. The CDR3 bases are TGTGCCAGCAGCACCGTTAGAGAGACCCAGTACTTC. Translating it yields CASSTVRETQYF.

V gene TRBV7-3 combines with J gene TRBJ2-2, with a possible D match to TRBD2 (5 bases). V lost 6 bases and J lost 8, with 13 bases in between. The CDR3 covers 13 residues. Per germline, CDR1 SGHTA and CDR2 FQGTGA. The DNA of the CDR3 is TGTGCCAGCAGGACCGGGATCGAGGGGGAGCTGTTTTTT. Protein product: CASRTGIEGELFF.

V and J are TRBV23-1 and TRBJ2-1; D is perhaps TRBD1 (6 bases). TRBV23-1 counts as an open reading frame of uncertain function. V was trimmed by 2 bases and J by 0 bases, leaving 17 bases between them. The length of the CDR3 is 18 residues. As DNA, the CDR3 is TGCGCCAGCAGTCAAGGGACACCCCACAAACCCTCCTACAATGAGCAGTTCTTC. Its protein is CASSQGTPHKPSYNEQFF.